These 22 T cell receptor beta chains were sequenced from one sample in a study of blood T cell repertoires in COVID-19. TCRdb's table, derived via immunoSEQ multiplex PCR, lists solely in-frame clones and lacks some. The sample yields about 150,000 clones, under 85% seen once. Source material: peripheral blood. These receptors all come from an elderly woman with acute or convalescent COVID-19.

The rearrangement uses TRBV2 and TRBJ2-3; 9 bases match TRBD1. Unmatched junction bases numbered 4, after V lost 4 bases and J lost 2 bases. The CDR3 totals 15 residues. Germline assignment: CDR1 SNHLY and CDR2 FYNNEI. CDR3 DNA: TGTGCCAGCAGTGGGGGGACAGGGACCACAGATACGCAGTATTTT. This codes for CASSGGTGTTDTQYF.

In the case of this clone: Mismatch with germline at one junction end may stem from a read error. V gene TRBV7-8 combines with J gene TRBJ2-5; D call uncertain. CDR1 and CDR2 from the germline V gene are SGHVS and FQNEAQ. The CDR3 extends over 15 amino acids. The CDR3 DNA sequence: TGTGCCAGCAGCTTAGGAGGAGCCCCCCAAGGGACCCAGTACTTC. Protein sequence: CASSLGGAPQGTQYF.

This clone was detected only once. The J gene is TRBJ1-1, the V gene TRBV13; 7 bases agree with TRBD1. V lost 0 bases and J lost 2; bases outside the gene matches: 3. The germline V gene has CDR1 PRHDT and CDR2 FYEKMQ (reference sequence). CDR3 length: 15 amino acids. The CDR3 DNA reads as TGTGCCAGCAGCTTAGGCGGGACAGTAAACACTGAAGCTTTCTTT. The encoded protein is CASSLGGTVNTEAFF.

The chain carries TRBV13 and TRBJ1-4; D may be TRBD1 (6 bases). The ends were cut back, 4 bases at V and 0 bases at J, with 21 bases in the middle. The length of the CDR3 is 19 residues. Germline loops: CDR1 PRHDT, CDR2 FYEKMQ (reference sequence). Here the CDR3 reads CASSSLDSRKRATNEKLFF. Here the CDR3 DNA reads TGTGCCAGCAGCTCCCTGGACAGTCGCAAGCGTGCAACTAATGAAAAACTGTTTTTT. The variable domain in full, with the rest retrieved from reference TRBV13 and TRBJ1-4, is AAGVIQSPRHLIKEKRETATLKCYPIPRHDTVYWYQQGPGQDPQFLISFYEKMQSDKGSIPDRFSAQQFSDYHSELNMSSLELGDSALYFCASSSLDSRKRATNEKLFFGSGTQLSVL.

The chain carries TRBV28 and TRBJ2-3; the D gene is possibly TRBD2 (6 bases). The CDR3 covers 14 residues. Trimming shortened V by 7 bases and J by 7 bases, and 18 bases separated the two germline ends. CDR1 is MDHEN and CDR2 is SYDVKM in the germline V gene. The CDR3: CASTAGFIGNTQYF. As DNA, the CDR3 is TGTGCCAGCACGGCGGGATTTATTGGAAATACGCAGTATTTT.

The chain links TRBV2 to TRBJ2-7, with D possibly TRBD2 on 5 matching bases. The germline V gene encodes CDR1 SNHLY and CDR2 FYNNEI. The germline V and J ends were trimmed by 11 bases and 2 bases, with 13 bases remaining between them. This CDR3 comprises 12 residues. CDR3 amino acids: CAGGPEAYEQYF. Written as DNA, the CDR3 is TGTGCCGGCGGGCCAGAGGCCTACGAGCAGTACTTC. The variable domain in full, with the rest retrieved from reference TRBV2 and TRBJ2-7, is EPEVTQTPSHQVTQMGQEVILRCVPISNHLYFYWYRQILGQKVEFLVSFYNNEISEKSEIFDDQFSVERPDGSNFTLKIRSTKLEDSAMYFCAGGPEAYEQYFGPGTRLTVT.

The V and J genes are TRBV7-8 and TRBJ2-1, with TRBD2 matching over 9 bases. The CDR3 loop spans 15 amino acids. CDR1 is SGHVS and CDR2 is FQNEAQ in the germline V gene. After removal of 6 bases from V and 0 bases from J, the junction contained 3 bases not matched to a gene. The CDR3 reads CASRISGSSYNEQFF. The CDR3 DNA reads TGTGCCAGCAGGATTAGCGGGAGCTCCTACAATGAGCAGTTCTTC.

This clone has only a few counts. The chain combines TRBV5-1 with TRBJ1-2; TRBD1 aligns across 10 bases. The CDR3 spans 13 residues. From germline, CDR1 is SGHRS and CDR2 YFSETQ. Trimming at V came to 4 bases and at J to 6 bases, leaving 3 bases not matched to a gene. CDR3 nucleotides: TGCGCCAGCAGCGGGACAGGGGCCAATGGCTACACCTTC. Protein sequence: CASSGTGANGYTF. The full variable domain, with the rest looked up from reference TRBV5-1 and TRBJ1-2, is KAGVTQTPRYLIKTRGQQVTLSCSPISGHRSVSWYQQTPGQGLQFLFEYFSETQRNKGNFPGRFSGRQFSNSRSEMNVSTLELGDSALYLCASSGTGANGYTFGSGTRLTVV.

The chain combines TRBV3-1 (or the pseudogene TRBV3-2) with TRBJ1-1, with D hard to call. Between the trimmed V and J ends, which lost 0 bases and 6 bases, there was a span of 8 bases. Germline-derived CDR1 and CDR2 are LGHDT and YNNKEL (reference sequence). The length of the CDR3 is 13 residues. The CDR3 sequence is CASSQEAPSEAFF. CDR3 bases: TGTGCCAGCAGCCAAGAGGCCCCTTCTGAAGCTTTCTTT.

V usage is TRBV27 and J usage is TRBJ1-2; no reliable D call. Germline V lookup: CDR1 MNHEY, CDR2 SMNVEV (reference sequence). Trimming removed 7 bases at V and 8 bases at J, with 17 bases between. There are 13 residues in the CDR3. This CDR3 reads CASTRATGSGYTF. CDR3 sequence (DNA): TGTGCCAGCACCCGGGCCACTGGGAGCGGCTACACCTTC.

In this sample, this clone turned up a few times. The genes are TRBV18 and TRBJ2-5; TRBD2 matches at 10 bases. CDR1 and CDR2 (germline): KGHSH, LQKENI. Unmatched junction bases numbered 9, after V lost 6 bases and J lost 5 bases. The CDR3 covers 15 residues. This chain's CDR3 is CASSQKREGPETQYF. CDR3 nucleotide sequence: TGTGCCAGCTCTCAGAAGCGGGAGGGCCCGGAGACCCAGTACTTC.

This chain joins TRBV5-4 and TRBJ1-2; TRBD1 agrees at 8 bases. The CDR3 has 17 residues. V dropped 0 bases and J dropped 0; count of bases not matched to a gene: 7. Germline V CDR1 and CDR2: SGHNT, YYREEE (reference sequence). In nucleotides, the CDR3 is TGTGCCAGCAGCTTGGGCAACAGGGGGGAGACTAACTATGGCTACACCTTC. It specifies CASSLGNRGETNYGYTF.

This chain uses TRBV10-3 with TRBJ2-1, with TRBD1 matching 7 bases. Losses at the gene ends were 5 bases for V and 4 bases for J; bases not matched to a gene: 14. Germline CDR1 reads ENHRY; CDR2 reads SYGVKD. The CDR3 extends over 17 amino acids. CDR3 DNA sequence: TGTGCCATCAGTAATTTCGTCACAGGGGTGGAATACAATGAGCAGTTCTTC. It codes for CAISNFVTGVEYNEQFF.

V and J are TRBV4-3 and TRBJ1-2; TRBD1 aligns across 7 bases. V lost 4 bases and J lost 7; bases outside the gene matches: 9. The CDR3 is made up of 14 amino acids. Germline values: CDR1 LGHNA, CDR2 YSLEER. Written as DNA, the CDR3 is TGCGCCAGCAGCCTGACAGGGATTGTTGGTGGCTACACCTTC. This codes for CASSLTGIVGGYTF.

The rearrangement links TRBV5-4 to TRBJ2-7; tentatively, D is TRBD2 (6 bases). CDR3 length: 13 amino acids. Between the trimmed V and J ends, which lost 0 bases and 7 bases, there was a span of 11 bases. Germline assignment: CDR1 SGHNT and CDR2 YYREEE (reference sequence). This CDR3 reads CASSLAGTPEQYF. CDR3 bases: TGTGCCAGCAGCTTGGCAGGGACTCCAGAGCAGTACTTC.

The chain combines TRBV3-1 (or the pseudogene TRBV3-2) with TRBJ2-3, with a possible D match to TRBD2 (5 bases). The germline V gene encodes CDR1 LGHDT and CDR2 YNNKEL (reference sequence). The CDR3 extends over 14 amino acids. With 4 bases removed from V and 6 bases from J, the gap between germline ends came to 14 bases. CDR3 in DNA: TGTGCCAGCAGCCTCCGGGGTGGGCCGGATACGCAGTATTTT. Translating it yields CASSLRGGPDTQYF.

This clone was seen only a few times. The V and J genes are TRBV5-8 and TRBJ2-2; perhaps TRBD2 as D (6 bases). CDR3 length: 16 residues. Trimming removed 4 bases at V and 0 bases at J, with 13 bases between. In germline, CDR1 is SGHTS, CDR2 YDEGEE. CDR3 protein: CASSQGRETNTGELFF. The CDR3 nucleotides read TGTGCCAGCAGCCAGGGACGGGAGACGAACACCGGGGAGCTGTTTTTT.

This chain uses TRBV7-9 with TRBJ2-2; TRBD2 agrees at 7 bases. Germline lookup yields CDR1 SEHNR and CDR2 FQNEAQ (reference sequence). The CDR3 has 15 residues. Trimming took 3 bases from V and 1 from J; bases not matched to a gene: 2. CDR3 residues: CASSFGGGNTGELFF. The CDR3 coding sequence is TGTGCCAGCAGCTTCGGCGGGGGGAACACCGGGGAGCTGTTTTTT.

V gene TRBV24-1 combines with J gene TRBJ1-5; 9 bases are a match to TRBD1. The V segment lost 9 bases and the J segment 4 bases; nucleotides outside the gene matches: 12. The CDR3 is 16 residues long. The germline V gene has CDR1 KGHDR and CDR2 SFDVKD. The CDR3: CATRRATGGSNQPQHF. CDR3 coding DNA: TGTGCCACCCGAAGAGCGACAGGGGGAAGTAATCAGCCCCAGCATTTT.

The chain couples TRBV5-1 to TRBJ1-2, with no clear D. V dropped 0 bases and J dropped 8 bases, with 11 bases sitting between them. This CDR3 is 13 amino acids long. CDR1 is SGHRS, CDR2 YFSETQ, per germline. The CDR3 sequence: CASSLVVGYGYTF. In DNA form, the CDR3 reads TGCGCCAGCAGCTTGGTTGTGGGCTACGGCTACACCTTC.

This clone was counted once. The rearrangement joins TRBV2 to TRBJ1-2; 9 bases align to TRBD1. The junction had 7 bases not matched to a gene; V was cut back by 4 bases and J by 7 bases. Germline-derived CDR1 and CDR2 are SNHLY and FYNNEI. This CDR3 contains 14 residues. CDR3 DNA: TGTGCCAGCAGTGGGGGGACAGGGAGTAGTGGCTACACCTTC. The encoded protein is CASSGGTGSSGYTF.

This chain joins TRBV3-1 (or the pseudogene TRBV3-2) and TRBJ1-3; no clear D. The CDR3 runs 14 residues. V shed 4 bases and J shed 9 bases, with 16 bases lying between them. In germline, CDR1 is LGHDT, CDR2 YNNKEL (reference sequence). The CDR3 reads CASSPTTGSSTIYF. The CDR3 DNA reads as TGTGCCAGCAGCCCCACGACTGGCAGTAGCACCATATATTTT.